The entry below gives a single TCR beta chain sequence along with its context. Germline is not matched at one junction end, which may reflect a read error. Method: immunoSEQ multiplex PCR; TCRdb's copy keeps in-frame clones and lacks some. The sample has 160,000 or so clones, 88% seen once; the top ten hold about 3%. The sample comes from a study of cytomegalovirus exposure and HLA in healthy donors. Material: PBMCs. This TCR was sampled from a man between 18 and 29 years old in good health and CMV-seronegative.

CDR3 sequence reads: CSFDGGSDWGETQYF. The CDR3 DNA reads TGCAGCTTTGATGGGGGGTCAGATTGGGGAGAGACCCAGTACTTC. The V gene is TRBV29-1, the J gene TRBJ2-5; D is possibly TRBD2 (6 bases). The CDR3 loop spans 15 amino acids. The germline CDR1 and CDR2 sequences are SQVTM and ANQGSEA.